Listed below are T cell receptor beta chains from one sample, sequenced in a study of blood T cell repertoires in COVID-19. Clones were read by immunoSEQ multiplex PCR, and TCRdb kept only the in-frame ones, dropping some. The sample has about 130,000 clones, around 78% seen once. Sample: peripheral blood. The source of these receptors is a human donor in a cohort sampled during active COVID-19. CDR3s include the opening cysteine and the closing phenylalanine or tryptophan. D genes are given only for firm matches. The size field is filled for only some rows; it gives once, few, many or a size class.

clone_size,v_call,j_call,d_call,cdr3_aa,cdr3_nt
-,TRBV20-1,TRBJ2-3,-,CSASPAGGGTDTQYF,TGCAGTGCTAGTCCGGCCGGAGGTGGCACAGATACGCAGTATTTT
-,TRBV29-1,TRBJ1-4,TRBD1,CSDRTGVNEKLFF,TGCAGCGATCGGACAGGGGTTAATGAAAAACTGTTTTTT
few,TRBV28,TRBJ2-5,TRBD2,CASSAPGLAKETQYF,TGTGCCAGCAGTGCCCCGGGACTAGCAAAAGAGACCCAGTACTTC
-,TRBV5-4,TRBJ1-4,-,CASSTLTGKGEKLFF,TGTGCCAGCAGCACCCTTACAGGGAAGGGAGAAAAACTGTTTTTT
-,TRBV18,TRBJ2-3,TRBD2,CASSPISGATDTQYF,TGTGCCAGCTCACCGATTAGCGGGGCCACAGATACGCAGTATTTT
-,TRBV19,TRBJ1-1,-,CASSMGPYQNTEAFF,TGTGCCAGTAGTATGGGGCCTTACCAGAACACTGAAGCTTTCTTT
-,TRBV18,TRBJ2-5,TRBD1,CASSPTLGQGNGETQYF,TGTGCCAGCTCACCTACCCTGGGACAGGGCAACGGAGAGACCCAGTACTTC
-,TRBV6-5,TRBJ1-2,-,CASSYDVAQGYGYTF,TGTGCCAGCAGTTACGATGTAGCCCAGGGGTATGGCTACACCTTC
-,TRBV5-1,TRBJ2-1,TRBD1,CASIGGTGGYNEQFF,TGCGCCAGCATCGGGGGGACAGGGGGTTACAATGAGCAGTTCTTC
-,TRBV4-2,TRBJ2-2,-,CASSHLGDRSRELFF,TGTGCCAGCAGCCATTTGGGCGACAGGTCCCGGGAGCTGTTTTTT
few,TRBV6-5,TRBJ1-5,-,CASSPSGKSNQPQHF,TGTGCCAGCAGCCCCTCGGGTAAGAGCAATCAGCCCCAGCATTTT
once,TRBV1,TRBJ2-3,-,CTSSHGGLGKTDTQYF,TGCACCAGCAGCCACGGGGGACTAGGTAAAACAGATACGCAGTATTTT
-,TRBV30,TRBJ1-1,TRBD1,CAWIRQGFGTEAFF,TGTGCCTGGATTAGACAGGGGTTCGGCACTGAAGCTTTCTTT
-,TRBV3-1/TRBV3-2,TRBJ2-1,-,CASSEDLSLYNEQFF,TGTGCCAGCAGTGAGGATCTCTCCCTCTACAATGAGCAGTTCTTC
-,TRBV24-1,TRBJ2-3,TRBD2,CATSEAPGFPLSGGSTDTQYF,TGTGCCACCAGTGAAGCTCCAGGGTTCCCTCTTAGCGGGGGCAGCACAGATACGCAGTATTTT
-,TRBV6-6,TRBJ1-2,-,CASSYSGSGGNYGYTF,TGTGCCAGCAGTTACTCGGGGTCGGGGGGCAACTATGGCTACACCTTC
-,TRBV5-1,TRBJ1-1,TRBD1,CASSLGPGTGGRAFF,TGCGCCAGCAGCTTGGGTCCCGGGACAGGGGGCCGAGCTTTCTTT
-,TRBV5-6,TRBJ2-2,-,CASSLWLPNTGELFF,TGTGCCAGCAGCTTGTGGCTCCCGAACACCGGGGAGCTGTTTTTT
-,TRBV30,TRBJ2-1,TRBD1,CAFSQDREQFF,TGTGCCTTTTCCCAGGACAGGGAGCAGTTCTTC
many,TRBV27,TRBJ2-1,-,CASSLSGPLDEQFF,TGTGCCAGCAGTTTATCGGGCCCCCTCGATGAGCAGTTCTTC
few,TRBV28,TRBJ1-1,-,CASMDNEAFF,TGTGCCAGCATGGACAATGAAGCTTTCTTT
-,TRBV19,TRBJ2-7,-,CASCGAATYEQYF,TGTGCCAGTTGTGGTGCGGCTACCTACGAGCAGTACTTC
once,TRBV19,TRBJ1-2,-,CASSISSEHGRPLGGYTF,TGTGCCAGTAGTATCTCCTCCGAACACGGAAGACCTCTCGGGGGCTACACCTTC
-,TRBV3-1/TRBV3-2,TRBJ1-1,TRBD1,CASSPGTDTEAFF,TGTGCCAGCAGCCCTGGGACAGACACTGAAGCTTTCTTT
once,TRBV4-2,TRBJ1-1,TRBD1,CASSQAQGANTEAFF,TGTGCCAGCAGCCAAGCACAGGGGGCGAACACTGAAGCTTTCTTT
-,TRBV4-1,TRBJ2-7,-,CASSFGEMPYEQYF,TGCGCCAGCAGCTTCGGTGAAATGCCATACGAGCAGTACTTC
once,TRBV28,TRBJ2-7,TRBD1,CAGRDRFTYEQYF,TGTGCCGGCAGGGACAGATTTACCTACGAGCAGTACTTC
few,TRBV6-1,TRBJ2-3,TRBD2,CASSEAQAGVQYF,TGTGCCAGCAGTGAGGCACAAGCGGGGGTGCAGTATTTT
-,TRBV5-5,TRBJ2-7,-,CASSPPYFYEQYF,TGTGCCAGCAGCCCCCCATACTTTTACGAGCAGTACTTC
-,TRBV7-9,TRBJ2-1,TRBD2,CASSFERGVLGFF,TGTGCCAGCAGCTTCGAGCGGGGGGTTCTTGGGTTCTTC
once,TRBV3-1/TRBV3-2,TRBJ1-5,-,CASSQDVGNQPQHF,TGTGCCAGCAGCCAAGACGTTGGCAATCAGCCCCAGCATTTT
few,TRBV29-1,TRBJ1-5,TRBD1,CSPTGTGQPQHF,TGCAGCCCCACAGGGACAGGTCAGCCCCAGCATTTT
-,TRBV5-1,TRBJ2-5,-,CASSLGENSFRETQYF,TGCGCCAGCAGCTTGGGTGAGAACTCCTTCCGAGAGACCCAGTACTTC
-,TRBV7-3,TRBJ1-2,TRBD1,CASSFIGGYRTGSGVLTGYTF,TGTGCCAGCAGCTTCATCGGTGGGTACCGGACAGGCTCGGGGGTATTAACTGGCTACACCTTC
-,TRBV28,TRBJ1-5,TRBD1,CASSTGTGDFNQPQHF,TGTGCCAGCAGTACCGGGACAGGAGATTTCAATCAGCCCCAGCATTTT
-,TRBV9,TRBJ1-3,-,CASSSPRRISGNTIYF,TGTGCCAGCAGCTCACCGCGCCGTATCTCTGGAAACACCATATATTTT
-,TRBV18,TRBJ2-4,TRBD1,CASTDRGIQNIQYF,TGTGCCAGCACGGACAGGGGGATACAAAACATTCAGTACTTC
-,TRBV19,TRBJ1-5,-,CASSIGTGYQPQHF,TGTGCCAGTAGTATAGGTACAGGCTATCAGCCCCAGCATTTT
few,TRBV23-1,TRBJ1-2,TRBD1,CASSPWTGVDYGYTF,TGCGCCAGCAGTCCCTGGACAGGGGTGGACTATGGCTACACCTTC
-,TRBV20-1,TRBJ1-1,-,CSASGGGEAFF,TGCAGTGCCTCCGGAGGAGGTGAAGCTTTCTTT
-,TRBV7-8,TRBJ1-2,-,CASSLRSEGRRDYGYTF,TGTGCCAGCAGCTTGCGGTCGGAGGGACGGAGGGACTATGGCTACACCTTC
-,TRBV10-3,TRBJ2-7,-,CAISVRTTSGEQYF,TGTGCCATCAGTGTAAGGACTACCAGCGGGGAGCAGTACTTC
-,TRBV6-5,TRBJ2-7,-,CASRSTGSYEQYF,TGTGCCAGCAGATCGACAGGCTCCTACGAGCAGTACTTC
-,TRBV10-2,TRBJ2-2,TRBD1,CASFQGAHTGELFF,TGCGCCAGCTTCCAGGGGGCGCATACCGGGGAGCTGTTTTTT
-,TRBV6-1,TRBJ2-1,TRBD2,CASSEASGYNEQFF,TGTGCCAGCAGTGAGGCTAGCGGGTACAATGAGCAGTTCTTC
-,TRBV18,TRBJ1-4,TRBD1,CASSPPRGPTNEKLFF,TGTGCCAGCTCACCACCGAGGGGGCCAACTAATGAAAAACTGTTTTTT
few,TRBV19,TRBJ2-5,TRBD2,CASSPTGGLETQYF,TGTGCCAGTAGTCCTACGGGGGGACTGGAGACCCAGTACTTC
-,TRBV6-5,TRBJ2-7,TRBD1,CATSRTGYYEQYF,TGTGCCACCTCCAGGACAGGTTACTACGAGCAGTACTTC
-,TRBV6-2/TRBV6-3,TRBJ2-1,TRBD1,CASSGTGGYNEQFF,TGTGCCAGCAGTGGGACAGGGGGCTACAATGAGCAGTTCTTC
-,TRBV19,TRBJ2-3,TRBD1,CASIPNRGSDTQYF,TGTGCCAGCATCCCGAACAGGGGTTCAGATACGCAGTATTTT
-,TRBV6-5,TRBJ2-1,TRBD2,CASSSGGVGNEQFF,TGTGCCAGCAGTAGCGGGGGGGTTGGCAATGAGCAGTTCTTC
-,TRBV6-5,TRBJ1-3,-,CANEGASGNTIYF,TGTGCCAACGAAGGAGCCTCTGGAAACACCATATATTTT
-,TRBV21-1,TRBJ2-7,-,CASSKPHKLYEQYF,TGTGCCAGCAGCAAACCCCATAAGCTGTACGAGCAGTACTTC